Following are 8 T cell receptor beta chains from one sample sequenced in a study of regulatory T cells in long-lasting Graves disease. Time point indicated: newly diagnosed GD, antithyroid drugs for less than 3 months. RNA extracted from PBMCs served as the sequencing template. To make TCR beta libraries, researchers used iRepertoire HTBI primers and Arm-PCR of CDR3 regions. From the multiplex PCR reads, TCRdb called clonotypes with MiXCR, one entry per CDR3 protein. The repertoire has roughly 380,000 distinct CDR3 sequences, over 15% of them found once; the top ten carry roughly 29%. These data are also associated with another study on T cells in Graves' hyperthyroidism and ophthalmopathy.

The sample here was peripheral blood mononuclear cells (PBMCs), taken at new diagnosis, from a patient treated with antithyroid drugs. These receptors were collected from a man aged 40-50 years with Graves disease.

This clonotype has at least ten counts. V is TRBV11-1 and J is TRBJ1-3, with D uncertain. Between the trimmed V and J ends, which lost 3 bases and 1 base, there was a span of 10 bases. The CDR3 runs 15 residues. CDR1 and CDR2 (germline): SGHAT, FQDESV (reference sequence). This CDR3 is CASSFRTGSGNTIYF. The CDR3 nucleotides are TGTGCCAGCAGCTTCCGAACGGGTTCTGGAAACACCATATATTTT.

This clonotype showed up just a few times. The genes are TRBV2 and TRBJ1-4; D unresolved. Trimming cost V 2 bases and J 8 bases, with 18 bases left between them. The V gene's germline CDR1 is SNHLY and CDR2 FYNNEI. The CDR3 consists of 16 residues. The CDR3 region is CASSEISFSPKEKLFF. CDR3 sequence (DNA): TGTGCCAGCAGTGAAATTTCCTTCAGTCCGAAGGAAAAACTGTTTTTT.

This clonotype showed up many times. The chain carries TRBV6-1 and TRBJ2-5, with TRBD2 as a possible D gene (5 bases). The germline gives CDR1 MNHNS, CDR2 SASEGT. The CDR3 has 13 residues. V was cut by 7 bases and J by 3 bases, with 12 bases left in between. CDR3 sequence reads: CASTWAGKETQYF. The CDR3 DNA follows: TGTGCCAGCACCTGGGCCGGGAAAGAGACCCAGTACTTC.

In its sample, this clonotype was seen many times. This chain joins TRBV9 and TRBJ2-5; D may match TRBD1 or TRBD2 (5 bases each). From germline, CDR1 is SGDLS and CDR2 YYNGEE. CDR3 length: 14 amino acids. V lost 0 bases and J 4 bases, leaving 10 bases between the germline ends. CDR3 DNA sequence: TGTGCCAGCAGCGTAGCGGGGACGCGAGAGACCCAGTACTTC. It codes for CASSVAGTRETQYF.

This clonotype has only a few counts. The chain couples TRBV4-1 to TRBJ2-3; D ambiguous. The CDR3 totals 12 residues. The germline CDR1 and CDR2 sequences are MGHRA and YSYEKL. V was cut by 1 base and J by 12 bases, with 11 bases left in between. As DNA, the CDR3 is TGCGCCAGCAGCCAAGTTGTTCAAGAACAGTATTTT. Its translation is CASSQVVQEQYF.

The sample holds many counts of this clonotype. This chain connects TRBV7-9 to TRBJ2-5; D perhaps matches TRBD1 (5 bases). CDR3 length: 12 amino acids. Germline CDR1 is SEHNR and CDR2 is FQNEAQ (reference sequence). V was trimmed by 5 bases and J by 5 bases, leaving 9 bases between them. CDR3 sequence reads: CASSDRQETQYF. CDR3 DNA sequence: TGTGCCAGCAGCGACCGACAGGAGACCCAGTACTTC.

The rearrangement uses TRBV3-1 and TRBJ2-1, with 7 positions matching TRBD2. The germline gives CDR1 LGHDT, CDR2 YNNKEL (reference sequence). Germline trimming cut 3 bases from V and 8 bases from J; bases unmatched to any gene: 13. This CDR3 comprises 16 residues. This CDR3 reads CASSQSRAGEQDEQFF. CDR3 in DNA: TGTGCCAGCAGCCAGTCTCGGGCGGGGGAGCAGGATGAGCAGTTCTTC.

This clonotype was counted many times. The chain couples TRBV28 to TRBJ2-7; the D gene is possibly TRBD1 (6 bases). Deletions cut 3 bases from V and 1 base from J, with 10 bases between. CDR3 length equals 14 residues. Germline V gives CDR1 MDHEN, CDR2 SYDVKM. The CDR3 spells CASSFLGGSYEQYF. CDR3 nucleotides: TGTGCCAGCAGTTTTCTAGGGGGATCCTACGAGCAGTACTTC.